What follows are 27 T cell receptor beta chains derived from one specimen sequenced in a study of post-analysis software for immune sequencing data. Study observations and caveats: There were a few TRBV segments more frequent in patients than controls, and TRBV5-6, TRBV5-1 and TRBV20-1 were among them.

Antigens of these TCRs are unknown. Presence of unique molecular identifiers characterized the TCR beta cDNA libraries. In TCRdb, the PCR reads were re-called with MiXCR into one record per CDR3 protein. The table lists under 650,000 distinct CDR3 sequences, 44% of them singletons. The sequenced sample was blood. The source is a girl between 5 and 17 years old with multiple sclerosis.

This rearrangement joins TRBV6-5 to TRBJ2-1, with D possibly TRBD1 on 7 matching bases. The CDR3 has 14 amino acids. Deletions cut 7 bases from V and 8 bases from J, with 18 bases between. The germline CDR1 and CDR2 sequences are MNHEY and SVGAGI. The DNA of the CDR3 is TGTGCCAGCACCACATCCGGAGGGGGCCATGAGCAGTTCTTC. Its translation: CASTTSGGGHEQFF.

In this sample, this clonotype turned up a few times. This chain uses TRBV5-5 with TRBJ1-2; unclear D gene. Germline CDR1 SGHKS, CDR2 YYEKEE (reference sequence). V was trimmed by 1 base and J by 6 bases, leaving 16 bases between them. There are 15 residues in the CDR3. The CDR3 loop reads CASSLFLPPSHGYTF. CDR3 coding DNA: TGTGCCAGCAGCTTGTTCCTCCCCCCATCTCATGGCTACACCTTC.

This clonotype was seen only a few times. J is TRBJ2-7 and V is TRBV24-1; D is uncertain. The CDR3 runs to 13 residues. V was cut by 9 bases and J by 0 bases, with 11 bases left in between. Germline values: CDR1 KGHDR, CDR2 SFDVKD. The CDR3 DNA is TGTGCCACCCAACCCCAGTTCTCCTACGAGCAGTACTTC. Translation gives CATQPQFSYEQYF.

V usage is TRBV28 and J usage is TRBJ2-7; the D is unclear. V lost 3 bases to trimming and J lost 9 bases, with 9 bases between them. This CDR3 contains 11 residues. The germline CDR1 and CDR2 sequences are MDHEN and SYDVKM. This chain's CDR3 is CASSFVGGQYF. CDR3 DNA: TGTGCCAGCAGTTTTGTCGGCGGGCAGTACTTC.

The CDR3 loop reads CASSGSGQDYEQYF. In DNA, the CDR3 is TGTGCCAGCAGTGGTTCCGGACAGGACTACGAGCAGTACTTC. The V and J genes are TRBV9 and TRBJ2-7, with 7 bases aligning to TRBD1. The J segment lost 3 bases and the V segment lost 5 bases, leaving 8 bases of the junction unmatched. CDR1 and CDR2 from the germline V gene are SGDLS and YYNGEE. The CDR3 is made up of 14 amino acids.

V usage is TRBV10-3 and J usage is TRBJ2-5; TRBD1 matches at 8 bases. This CDR3 spans 15 amino acids. V trimming: 6 bases; J trimming: 5 bases; junction bases outside the gene matches: 11. Germline-derived CDR1 and CDR2 are ENHRY and SYGVKD. The CDR3 spells CAIRSGQGRGETQYF. The CDR3 DNA reads TGTGCCATCAGATCCGGACAGGGAAGGGGGGAGACCCAGTACTTC.

The chain combines TRBV3-1 with TRBJ1-5, with unresolved D. The CDR3 contains 13 residues. Germline lookup yields CDR1 LGHDT and CDR2 YNNKEL (reference sequence). The V and J ends lost 4 bases and 3 bases respectively, with 7 bases between them. In nucleotides, the CDR3 is TGTGCCAGCAGCCGCGAGGTCAATCAGCCCCAGCATTTT. Translation gives CASSREVNQPQHF.

This clonotype occurred a few times. The rearrangement joins TRBV20-1 to TRBJ2-1; tentative D call: TRBD1 (5 bases). Trimming shortened V by 1 base and J by 9 bases, and 16 bases separated the two germline ends. The CDR3 extends over 14 amino acids. Germline V gene data show CDR1 as DFQATT and CDR2 as SNEGSKA (reference sequence). The CDR3 DNA is TGCAGTGCTAGAGGCCTAAGGGGCAGTCGTGAGCAGTTCTTC. Translation: CSARGLRGSREQFF.

J is TRBJ2-6 and V is TRBV6-5, with 8 bases aligning to TRBD1. In germline, CDR1 is MNHEY, CDR2 SVGAGI. The V segment lost 5 bases and the J segment 9 bases; nucleotides outside the gene matches: 6. CDR3 length: 14 residues. CDR3 sequence (DNA): TGTGCCAGCAGTGAGGACAGGGTGATCAACGTCCTGACTTTC. It encodes CASSEDRVINVLTF.

This clonotype has more than one count but fewer than ten. The chain employs TRBV29-1 and TRBJ2-1; 8 bases line up with TRBD2. The V segment lost 3 bases and the J segment 4 bases; nucleotides outside the gene matches: 2. The germline V gene encodes CDR1 SQVTM and CDR2 ANQGSEA. The CDR3 has 13 residues. The CDR3 protein is CSVETGGYNEQFF. In nucleotides, the CDR3 is TGCAGCGTTGAGACGGGAGGGTACAATGAGCAGTTCTTC.

This clonotype was seen a few times. The rearrangement uses TRBV27 and TRBJ1-2; 10 nucleotides match TRBD1. The CDR3 has 16 amino acids. After removal of 4 bases from V and 12 bases from J, the junction contained 17 bases not matched to a gene. Per germline, CDR1 MNHEY and CDR2 SMNVEV (reference sequence). The CDR3 coding sequence is TGTGCCAGCAGTTCACTAACTCCAACCGGGACAGGGGAGGACACCTTC. This encodes CASSSLTPTGTGEDTF.

In this sample, this clonotype turned up once. The chain carries TRBV7-9 and TRBJ1-2; maybe TRBD1 (6 bases). The CDR3 has 16 amino acids. V shed 6 bases and J shed 0 bases, with 17 bases lying between them. Per germline, CDR1 SEHNR and CDR2 FQNEAQ (reference sequence). The CDR3 DNA reads TGTGCCAGCAGAGGGTTGGGGCAGGGGTCTAACTATGGCTACACCTTC. It encodes CASRGLGQGSNYGYTF.

The chain uses TRBV5-1 and TRBJ2-1, with 9 bases lining up with TRBD2. The CDR3 has 15 amino acids. Trimming cost V 4 bases and J 7 bases; bases outside gene matches: 9. CDR1 SGHRS and CDR2 YFSETQ come from the germline V gene. The CDR3 region has the DNA TGCGCCAGCAGCCCAAATAGCGGGGGAGGGAATGAGCAGTTCTTC. This translates into CASSPNSGGGNEQFF.

This clonotype occurred a few times. The chain couples TRBV5-1 to TRBJ2-7; D unresolved. The CDR3 covers 13 residues. Trimming took 5 bases from V and 3 from J, leaving 12 bases between them. The germline V gene encodes CDR1 SGHRS and CDR2 YFSETQ. CDR3 in amino acids: CASRDVPIYEQYF. CDR3 in DNA: TGCGCCAGCAGGGACGTCCCTATCTACGAGCAGTACTTC.

The chain carries TRBV5-6 and TRBJ1-2; TRBD1 aligns across 7 bases. This CDR3 contains 16 residues. Germline V gene lookup returns CDR1 SGHDT and CDR2 YYEEEE. V shed 5 bases, J shed 3 bases, and the junction held 13 bases outside the gene matches. CDR3 residues: CASSQMGQPRYYGYTF. The CDR3 DNA reads TGTGCCAGCAGTCAAATGGGACAGCCAAGGTACTATGGCTACACCTTC. Based on the CDR3 plus reference TRBV5-6 and TRBJ1-2, the full variable domain is DAGVTQSPTHLIKTRGQQVTLRCSPKSGHDTVSWYQQALGQGPQFIFQYYEEEERQRGNFPDRFSGHQFPNYSSELNVNALLLGDSALYLCASSQMGQPRYYGYTFGSGTRLTVV.

This clonotype was seen once. The chain uses TRBV20-1 and TRBJ2-5; no clear D gene. V lost 0 bases, J lost 5 bases, and 10 bases lay in between. The CDR3 is 13 amino acids. CDR1 and CDR2 (germline): DFQATT, SNEGSKA (reference sequence). The CDR3 reads CSARDLRSETQYF. The CDR3 bases are TGCAGTGCTAGAGATCTTCGGTCGGAGACCCAGTACTTC.

The table lists this clonotype with a few counts. The J gene is TRBJ2-7, the V gene TRBV20-1, with D perhaps matching TRBD2 (5 bases). V was clipped by 3 bases and J by 5 bases, with 8 bases between them. Germline CDR1 DFQATT, CDR2 SNEGSKA (reference sequence). The CDR3 loop spans 11 amino acids. The CDR3 is CSAREDHEQYF. CDR3 bases: TGCAGTGCTAGGGAGGACCACGAGCAGTACTTC.

For the CDR3, the DNA is TGTGCCAGCAGTCTATCCTGGGGGGTTCGGGATACGCAGTATTTT. It codes for CASSLSWGVRDTQYF. The chain employs TRBV6-4 and TRBJ2-3; D is perhaps TRBD2 (6 bases). CDR1 and CDR2 (germline): MRHNA, SNTAGT. CDR3 length: 15 residues. Trimming shortened V by 5 bases and J by 6 bases, and 18 bases separated the two germline ends.

The chain has TRBV10-3 and TRBJ1-2; maybe TRBD1 (6 bases). There are 13 residues in the CDR3. The V gene lost 6 bases and the J gene lost 6 bases, with 14 bases spanning the gap. Germline V CDR1 and CDR2: ENHRY, SYGVKD. The DNA for the CDR3 is TGTGCCATCAGGGGAACAGGGATGGATGGCTACACCTTC. Translating gives CAIRGTGMDGYTF.

This chain uses TRBV5-1 with TRBJ2-7; D gene uncertain. The CDR3 is 16 residues long. In germline, CDR1 is SGHRS, CDR2 YFSETQ. Trimming shortened V by 2 bases and J by 3 bases, and 18 bases separated the two germline ends. In DNA form, the CDR3 reads TGCGCCAGCAGCTTCAGTCCCCGGCAGGCCCTCTACGAGCAGTACTTC. Translated, it gives CASSFSPRQALYEQYF.

This clonotype turned up a few times. The chain couples TRBV18 to TRBJ2-7; D possibly uses TRBD1 or TRBD2 (6 bases each). The germline V and J ends were trimmed by 2 bases and 2 bases, with 16 bases remaining between them. This CDR3 has 16 amino acids. In germline, CDR1 is KGHSH, CDR2 LQKENI. CDR3 sequence reads: CASSPMVGGQAYEQYF. The CDR3 DNA sequence: TGTGCCAGCTCACCAATGGTCGGGGGCCAGGCCTACGAGCAGTACTTC.

The table lists this clonotype with a few counts. This chain joins TRBV4-2 and TRBJ2-7; tentative D call: TRBD1 (5 bases). Matching the DNA end better, TRBJ2-5 makes the J call doubtful. The length of the CDR3 is 16 residues. Germline V gene sequence: CDR1 LGHNA, CDR2 YNFKEQ. The CDR3 DNA reads TGTGCCAGCAGCCAAGTAGGTGACAGCGTCCAAGAGACCCAGTACTTC. This encodes CASSQVGDSVQETQYF.

V usage is TRBV2 and J usage is TRBJ1-4, with D uncertain. V shed 1 base and J shed 8 bases, with 11 bases lying between them. Germline V gene sequence: CDR1 SNHLY, CDR2 FYNNEI. The CDR3 has 14 amino acids. CDR3 residues: CASSEGRTGEKLFF. CDR3 in DNA: TGTGCCAGCAGTGAAGGCAGAACGGGAGAAAAACTGTTTTTT.

Concerning this clonotype itself: Its ends do not fully match the called genes, so a read error is possible. The chain combines TRBV10-3 with TRBJ2-7; D may correspond to TRBD1 or TRBD2 (6 bases each). CDR1 ENHRY and CDR2 SYGVKD come from the germline V gene. The CDR3 is 14 amino acids. CDR3 nucleotides: TGTGCCACCAGTGAGGGAGGACAGTTCGGGGAGCAGTACTTC. Residues: CATSEGGQFGEQYF.

This sequence joins TRBV4-1 and TRBJ2-1; no firm D call. V lost 0 bases, J lost 6 bases, and 6 bases lay in between. CDR3 length equals 13 residues. Germline V gene sequence: CDR1 MGHRA, CDR2 YSYEKL. CDR3 sequence: CASSQERRNEQFF. The CDR3 nucleotides are TGCGCCAGCAGCCAAGAAAGGCGCAATGAGCAGTTCTTC.

J is TRBJ1-2 and V is TRBV5-1; 9 bases align to TRBD1. CDR1 SGHRS and CDR2 YFSETQ come from the germline V gene. This CDR3 region has 16 residues. The V segment lost 3 bases and the J segment 4 bases; nucleotides outside the gene matches: 10. CDR3 nucleotides: TGCGCCAGCAGCTCCAAACCGGGACAGGGTGTCTATGGCTACACCTTC. It yields the protein CASSSKPGQGVYGYTF.

V gene TRBV12-3 or TRBV12-4 combines with J gene TRBJ2-1; perhaps TRBD2 as D (6 bases). Trimming pared 2 bases from V and 6 bases from J, leaving 17 bases between. This CDR3 is 16 amino acids long. The CDR3 nucleotides read TGTGCCAGCAGTTTACGGCTCGGGAGAAGGGGCAATGAGCAGTTCTTC. Protein product: CASSLRLGRRGNEQFF.